Following are 23 T cell receptor beta chains from one sample sequenced in a study of T cell responses to AZD1222 COVID-19 vaccine. Produced via immunoSEQ multiplex PCR; TCRdb's table is partial and in-frame only. The profile shows roughly 160,000 clones, 87% of them singletons. Material: peripheral blood, obtained 28 days after the second AZD1222 dose. The origin of the receptors is an adult who received the AZD1222 COVID-19 vaccine.

The genes are TRBV21-1 and TRBJ2-7; TRBD1 is the table's D call and was not checked against the DNA. TRBV21-1 is reported as a pseudogene. The CDR3 runs to 14 residues. CDR3 DNA sequence: TGTGCCAGCAGCAAAGAAAAGGGGGTATACGAGCAGTACTTC. This encodes CASSKEKGVYEQYF.

The J gene is TRBJ1-2, the V gene TRBV10-3, with 11 positions matching TRBD1. The CDR3 spans 14 residues. Germline V lookup: CDR1 ENHRY, CDR2 SYGVKD. V was pared by 5 bases and J by 6 bases, with 5 bases of the junction left unmatched. CDR3 loop: CAISSRDRGNGYTF. CDR3 nucleotide sequence: TGTGCCATCAGTTCCCGGGACAGGGGGAATGGCTACACCTTC.

V is TRBV5-4 and J is TRBJ1-2; 9 positions match TRBD1. Unmatched junction bases numbered 7, after V lost 4 bases and J lost 3 bases. Germline CDR1 SGHNT, CDR2 YYREEE (reference sequence). The CDR3 length is 15 residues. Here the CDR3 reads CASSEGQGIHYGYTF. The CDR3 DNA is TGTGCCAGCAGCGAAGGACAGGGGATTCACTATGGCTACACCTTC.

The V gene is TRBV23-1, the J gene TRBJ2-1; D is unresolved. TRBV23-1 is treated as an ORF (open reading frame) with a function not yet certain. CDR3 length: 18 amino acids. V was shortened by 2 bases and J by 0 bases, with 17 bases between the two germline ends. The CDR3 reads CASSQRYKYLSSYNEQFF. The CDR3 nucleotides are TGCGCCAGCAGTCAACGATATAAGTATTTGAGCTCCTACAATGAGCAGTTCTTC.

The chain combines TRBV6-5 with TRBJ2-1, with D tentatively TRBD2 (5 bases). The V end lost 5 bases, the J end lost 11 bases, and 13 bases lay between the germline ends. The CDR3 length is 12 residues. Germline lookup yields CDR1 MNHEY and CDR2 SVGAGI. The CDR3 DNA is TGTGCCAGCAGTCCCCGGGGAGCGCAGCAGTTCTTC. Translated, it gives CASSPRGAQQFF.

The chain has TRBV25-1 and TRBJ2-1, with D perhaps matching TRBD2 (6 bases). Trimming removed 3 bases from V and 1 base from J, with 19 bases in between. CDR3 length: 18 residues. The germline V gene encodes CDR1 MGHDK and CDR2 SYGVNS. CDR3 nucleotides: TGTGCCAGCAGTGATTCGTCGCGGGGACGGAAATCCTACAATGAGCAGTTCTTC. The encoded protein is CASSDSSRGRKSYNEQFF.

The chain uses TRBV24-1 and TRBJ1-2; 10 bases fit TRBD1. The V gene's germline CDR1 is KGHDR and CDR2 SFDVKD. Germline trimming cut 3 bases from V and 6 bases from J; bases unmatched to any gene: 0. This CDR3 contains 13 residues. CDR3 in amino acids: CATSDGQGDGYTF. The DNA for the CDR3 is TGTGCCACCAGTGATGGACAGGGGGATGGCTACACCTTC.

The rearrangement links TRBV4-3 to TRBJ1-2; D gene unclear. Germline CDR1 LGHNA, CDR2 YSLEER. This CDR3 comprises 16 residues. V dropped 0 bases and J dropped 4 bases, with 15 bases sitting between them. The CDR3 region has the DNA TGCGCCAGCAGCCAAGAGAGCCCATCTTACGGCTATGGCTACACCTTC. Amino acid sequence: CASSQESPSYGYGYTF.

Written as DNA, the CDR3 is TGTGCCAGCAGCCTTGGGACTAGCGGCAATGAGCAGTTCTTC. As protein: CASSLGTSGNEQFF. The chain carries TRBV7-8 and TRBJ2-1, with 11 bases matching TRBD2. V lost 5 bases, J lost 6 bases, and 3 bases stayed unmatched. This CDR3 contains 14 residues. Germline V CDR1 and CDR2: SGHVS, FQNEAQ.

This sequence joins TRBV4-1 and TRBJ1-2; TRBD1 matches 7 bases. The CDR3 covers 16 residues. Germline assignment: CDR1 MGHRA and CDR2 YSYEKL. After removal of 0 bases from V and 5 bases from J, the junction contained 9 bases not matched to a gene. CDR3 in amino acids: CASSQDSQGVGYGYTF. The CDR3 DNA reads as TGCGCCAGCAGCCAAGATTCCCAGGGGGTGGGTTATGGCTACACCTTC.

The chain joins TRBV5-4 to TRBJ1-1; D unclear. Germline CDR1 SGHNT, CDR2 YYREEE (reference sequence). The CDR3 length is 14 residues. The V end was cut by 1 base, the J end by 3 bases, with 10 bases between. CDR3 coding DNA: TGTGCCAGCAGCTTGCAGAGGGAGGACACTGAAGCTTTCTTT. It encodes CASSLQREDTEAFF.

V usage is TRBV2 and J usage is TRBJ2-3; the match to TRBD2 covers 10 bases. Germline V gene sequence: CDR1 SNHLY, CDR2 FYNNEI. The V segment lost 10 bases and the J segment 3 bases; nucleotides outside the gene matches: 13. The length of the CDR3 is 16 residues. The CDR3 is CANNLLAGVGTDTQYF. The CDR3, as DNA: TGTGCCAACAACTTGCTAGCGGGGGTAGGGACAGATACGCAGTATTTT.

The chain uses TRBV4-2 and TRBJ2-7; D possibly corresponds to TRBD1 (6 bases). Trimming shortened V by 0 bases and J by 5 bases, and 11 bases separated the two germline ends. This CDR3 spans 14 amino acids. CDR1 and CDR2 (germline): LGHNA, YNFKEQ. In DNA, the CDR3 is TGTGCCAGCAGCCAAGATACAGGGACCAACGAGCAGTACTTC. Translated, it gives CASSQDTGTNEQYF.

The V call is TRBV19, the J call TRBJ1-5, with D possibly being TRBD1 (5 bases). Germline V CDR1 and CDR2: LNHDA, SQIVND (reference sequence). The CDR3 runs to 12 residues. V lost 11 bases and J 4 bases, leaving 12 bases between the germline ends. CDR3 bases: TGTGCCGGGGGACGGAATAATCAGCCCCAGCATTTT. Translating it yields CAGGRNNQPQHF.

The V gene is TRBV9, the J gene TRBJ2-7; no clear D gene. Deletions cut 0 bases from V and 4 bases from J, with 5 bases between. CDR3 length: 12 residues. Germline lookup yields CDR1 SGDLS and CDR2 YYNGEE. The CDR3 DNA is TGTGCCAGCAGCGTAGTCGTATACGAGCAGTACTTC. Translated, it gives CASSVVVYEQYF.

The rearrangement links TRBV29-1 to TRBJ1-1; D remains ambiguous. There are 13 residues in the CDR3. The ends were cut back, 2 bases at V and 0 bases at J, with 7 bases in the middle. Germline V gene lookup returns CDR1 SQVTM and CDR2 ANQGSEA. CDR3 coding DNA: TGCAGCGTTGAAAGACAAGTGAACACTGAAGCTTTCTTT. Its translation is CSVERQVNTEAFF.

The V call is TRBV6-5, the J call TRBJ1-6; no reliable D call. Trimming took 6 bases from V and 9 from J, leaving 15 bases between them. The CDR3 is 14 amino acids. CDR1 and CDR2 from the germline V gene are MNHEY and SVGAGI. Here the CDR3 DNA reads TGTGCCAGCAGACTTCTGAACCAGTTTTCACCCCTCCACTTT. Its protein product is CASRLLNQFSPLHF.

In its sample, this clone was seen once. The CDR3 nucleotides are TGTGCCAGTAGTATAAGGACAGGGACGACTAATGAAAAACTGTTTTTT. This translates into CASSIRTGTTNEKLFF. The rearrangement uses TRBV19 and TRBJ1-4; 8 bases map to TRBD1. V dropped 2 bases and J dropped 2; count of bases not matched to a gene: 4. CDR3 length: 16 amino acids. The germline CDR1 and CDR2 sequences are LNHDA and SQIVND (reference sequence).

This chain joins TRBV16 and TRBJ1-2, with D possibly being TRBD1 (5 bases). Trimming shortened V by 4 bases and J by 6 bases, and 15 bases separated the two germline ends. The germline V gene has CDR1 KGHSY and CDR2 FQNENV. CDR3 size: 14 residues. CDR3 in amino acids: CASSRGVQGHGYTF. CDR3 sequence (DNA): TGTGCCAGCAGCCGGGGGGTGCAGGGCCATGGCTACACCTTC.

In its sample, this clone was seen once. The chain has TRBV6-2 or TRBV6-3 and TRBJ1-2, with D perhaps TRBD1 (5 bases). Trimming pared 3 bases from V and 9 bases from J, leaving 8 bases between. The CDR3 is made up of 11 amino acids. The germline V gene encodes CDR1 MNHEY and CDR2 SVGEGT. CDR3 sequence reads: CASSYPGSYTF. The DNA for the CDR3 is TGTGCCAGCAGTTATCCAGGGAGCTACACCTTC.

The V call is TRBV19, the J call TRBJ2-2, with D hard to call. The length of the CDR3 is 15 residues. Germline V lookup: CDR1 LNHDA, CDR2 SQIVND (reference sequence). The germline V and J ends were trimmed by 5 bases and 6 bases, with 16 bases remaining between them. CDR3 coding DNA: TGTGCCAGTAGTCCAAGGACCGAGTCCCCCGGGGAGCTGTTTTTT. As protein: CASSPRTESPGELFF.

The chain combines TRBV11-2 with TRBJ1-2; D may be TRBD1 (6 bases). CDR1 SGHAT and CDR2 FQNNGV come from the germline V gene. The CDR3 runs 13 residues. With 0 bases removed from V and 7 bases from J, the gap between germline ends came to 9 bases. The CDR3 DNA reads TGTGCCAGCAGCTTAGAACCAGGGGCTGGCTACACCTTC. It yields the protein CASSLEPGAGYTF.

The chain employs TRBV7-9 and TRBJ1-3, with D possibly being TRBD1 (5 bases). Germline values: CDR1 SEHNR, CDR2 FQNEAQ (reference sequence). V gave up 1 base and J gave up 2 bases, with 9 bases separating them. CDR3 length: 15 amino acids. The chain's CDR3 is CASSLGGNAGNTIYF. DNA for the CDR3: TGTGCCAGCAGCTTAGGGGGCAACGCTGGAAACACCATATATTTT.